The rows below give T cell receptor beta chains drawn from one sample of a study of shared clonotypes between healthy human individuals. Some clones are missing from TCRdb's copy, which holds only in-frame ones; the method was immunoSEQ multiplex PCR. The table lists under 1,100,000 clones, around four fifths of them singletons. Specimen: memory CD4+ T cells sorted from blood. These receptors were taken from a man between 18 and 29 years old in good health. CDR3s include the opening cysteine and the closing phenylalanine or tryptophan. D genes are given only for firm matches. Some rows mark clone size as missing; the rest say once, few, many or name a class of expanded clone.

TRBD2,-,TRBJ2-7,TRBV5-4,TGTGCCAGCAGCTTGTGGAGTAGCGGGAGGACTGACGAGCAGTACTTC,CASSLWSSGRTDEQYF
TRBD1,-,TRBJ2-7,TRBV5-6,TGTGCCAGCAGCTTGTTACAGGGGTTATACGAGCAGTACTTC,CASSLLQGLYEQYF
TRBD1,-,TRBJ2-1,TRBV5-1,TGCGCCAGCGGTGCGGGACAGGGGGTGGATGAGCAGTTCTTC,CASGAGQGVDEQFF
TRBD2,-,TRBJ2-5,TRBV28,TGTGCCAGCAGTTTCGGGGGGTGGGAGACCCAGTACTTC,CASSFGGWETQYF
-,-,TRBJ2-3,TRBV2,TGTGCCAGCAGTGCCGGGACTGGGGACACAGATACGCAGTATTTT,CASSAGTGDTDTQYF
-,-,TRBJ1-4,TRBV5-4,TGTGCCAGCAGCTCTTGGACTAATGAAAAACTGTTTTTT,CASSSWTNEKLFF
-,-,TRBJ2-1,TRBV5-1,TGCGCCAGCAGCTTGAACACCGGAAGCTCCTACAATGAGCAGTTCTTC,CASSLNTGSSYNEQFF
-,-,TRBJ1-1,TRBV30,TGTGCCTGGAGCCCCGGGGGGAACACTGAAGCTTTCTTT,CAWSPGGNTEAFF
TRBD1,-,TRBJ2-7,TRBV23-1,TGCGCCAGCAGTCAATCGGGACAGGGTAACGAGCAGTACTTC,CASSQSGQGNEQYF
-,-,TRBJ2-3,TRBV5-1,TGCGCCAGCAGCTTGAGGGGGGCTAGCGTTCGCACAGATACGCAGTATTTT,CASSLRGASVRTDTQYF
TRBD1,-,TRBJ1-2,TRBV6-5,TGTGCCAGCAGTTACTCGGTACAGGGGGTGTATGGCTACACCTTC,CASSYSVQGVYGYTF
-,-,TRBJ2-7,TRBV18,TGTGCCAGCTCACCGGACCCTTCCTACGAGCAGTACTTC,CASSPDPSYEQYF
TRBD1,-,TRBJ2-1,TRBV4-1,TGCGCCAGCAGCCAAGAATCAGGGGGCGCATCCTACAATGAGCAGTTCTTC,CASSQESGGASYNEQFF
-,few,TRBJ2-2,TRBV10-3,TGTGCCACCCGAGGAGGGGGGGCCGGCACCGGGGAGCTGTTTTTT,CATRGGGAGTGELFF
-,once,TRBJ1-6,TRBV19,TGTGCCAGTAGCGAAACAGCGTATAATTCACCCCTCCACTTT,CASSETAYNSPLHF
-,-,TRBJ2-2,TRBV28,TGTGCCAGCAGGGAATCAGGGGCCGGGGAGCTGTTTTTT,CASRESGAGELFF
TRBD1,-,TRBJ1-2,TRBV6-5,TGTGCCAGCAGCCGGACAGGCTTCTATGGCTACACCTTC,CASSRTGFYGYTF
-,-,TRBJ2-3,TRBV27,TGTGCCAGCAGTTTAGTGTTTAGAACGGATACGCAGTATTTT,CASSLVFRTDTQYF
-,-,TRBJ1-2,TRBV6-5,TGTGCCAGCACCGAAAGTGACGGACTCTATGGCTACACCTTC,CASTESDGLYGYTF
-,few,TRBJ2-6,TRBV10-2,TGCGCCAGCAGTGATCCGCGGGGACCCTCTGGGGCCAACGTCCTGACTTTC,CASSDPRGPSGANVLTF
TRBD1,-,TRBJ2-5,TRBV14,TGTGCCAGCAGTCCAGGACAGGCTGGCGTGGGAGAGACCCAGTACTTC,CASSPGQAGVGETQYF
-,-,TRBJ1-5,TRBV7-9,TGTGCCAGCACCACCGATTATCAGCCCCAGCATTTT,CASTTDYQPQHF
-,-,TRBJ2-5,TRBV18,TGTGCCAGCTCACCATGGTTCGGGGCGTACGAGACCCAGTACTTC,CASSPWFGAYETQYF
TRBD1,-,TRBJ2-1,TRBV11-2,TGTGCCAGCAGCTGGGGGACAGGGGTCTACAATGAGCAGTTCTTC,CASSWGTGVYNEQFF
-,-,TRBJ1-2,TRBV21-1,TGTGCCAGCAGCAGGGACAGTTTAAAGGGCTACACCTTC,CASSRDSLKGYTF
-,-,TRBJ1-1,TRBV7-8,TGTGCCAGCAGCTTGGGACGGTTGAACACTGAAGCTTTCTTT,CASSLGRLNTEAFF
-,few,TRBJ2-2,TRBV6-1,TGTGCCAGCAGTGCCAGGACAGCGAACACCGGGGAGCTGTTTTTT,CASSARTANTGELFF
TRBD1,once,TRBJ2-3,TRBV5-1,TGCGCCAGCAGCCCGGGACAGGGGGCTGGCACAGATACGCAGTATTTT,CASSPGQGAGTDTQYF
TRBD2,many,TRBJ2-3,TRBV2,TGTGCCAGCAGTCCCTTCCTTAGCGGGGTCACAGATACGCAGTATTTT,CASSPFLSGVTDTQYF
-,once,TRBJ2-3,TRBV18,TGTGCCAGCTCACCACCGGGGAGAGGTGAAGATACGCAGTATTTT,CASSPPGRGEDTQYF
TRBD2,-,TRBJ2-3,TRBV10-2,TGCGCCAGCAGTCCTAGCGGGAGTGTTACAGATACGCAGTATTTT,CASSPSGSVTDTQYF
-,few,TRBJ2-1,TRBV5-1,TGCGCCAGCAGCTTTGAAGGTCAGTATAACAATGAGCAGTTCTTC,CASSFEGQYNNEQFF
-,-,TRBJ1-1,TRBV5-8,TGTGCCAGCAGCTTGGGAGGTCAAGGGCTGAAAGCTTTCTTT,CASSLGGQGLKAFF
-,-,TRBJ2-3,TRBV7-9,TGTGCCAGCAGCCCGAGCGGATTTCTCACAGATACGCAGTATTTT,CASSPSGFLTDTQYF
-,-,TRBJ1-5,TRBV2,TGTGCCAGCAATGAGAGGGAGGGTCAGCCCCAGCATTTT,CASNEREGQPQHF
TRBD1,-,TRBJ1-2,TRBV9,TGTGCCAGCAGTACTGGACAGGGGAGCTATGGCTACACCTTC,CASSTGQGSYGYTF
-,-,TRBJ1-4,TRBV10-3,TGTGCCATCAGTGACGGCCAAGAAAAACTGTTTTTT,CAISDGQEKLFF
-,few,TRBJ1-6,TRBV4-3,TGCGCCAGCAGCCAAGGACAGAGCTCCTATAATTCACCCCTCCACTTT,CASSQGQSSYNSPLHF
-,many,TRBJ1-2,TRBV25-1,TGTGCCAGCAGTGAACCGGGAATCTATGGCTACACCTTC,CASSEPGIYGYTF
-,-,TRBJ1-5,TRBV6-1,TGTGCCAGCAGTGAACAAAGACGGTCCCATCAGCCCCAGCATTTT,CASSEQRRSHQPQHF
-,-,TRBJ1-1,TRBV4-1,TGCGCCAGCAGCCAAGGGCGGGGGATGAACACTGAAGCTTTCTTT,CASSQGRGMNTEAFF
TRBD1,-,TRBJ1-2,TRBV28,TGTGCCAGCAGTTCCGGGACAGGGGGCCCGCTCTATGGCTACACCTTC,CASSSGTGGPLYGYTF
-,-,TRBJ2-3,TRBV14,TGTGCCAGCAGTCTCAAGGGTACGCAGTATTTT,CASSLKGTQYF
-,many,TRBJ1-5,TRBV7-8,TGTGCCAGCAGCTTAGCGGAGGGCAATCAGCCCCAGCATTTT,CASSLAEGNQPQHF
TRBD2,-,TRBJ2-7,TRBV7-3,TGTGCCAGCAGGAGCGGGGGGACCTCCTACGAGCAGTACTTC,CASRSGGTSYEQYF
TRBD2,-,TRBJ2-1,TRBV6-4,TGTGCCAGCAGCGAGGGTTTAGCGGGAGGTAGACTAACCTACAATGAGCAGTTCTTC,CASSEGLAGGRLTYNEQFF
-,-,TRBJ2-3,TRBV7-9,TGTGCCAGCAGCTTAGGGACCATAAGCACAGATACGCAGTATTTT,CASSLGTISTDTQYF
TRBD2,-,TRBJ2-7,TRBV30,TGTGCCTGGAGAGACGGGAGGGCCTTGGGGGAGCAGTACTTC,CAWRDGRALGEQYF
-,-,TRBJ2-5,TRBV27,TGTGCCAGCAGTTTAGGGGAGACCCAGTACTTC,CASSLGETQYF
-,-,TRBJ1-2,TRBV21-1,TGTGCCAGCAGCAAAGCTCAGGGACAAGGTAATGGCTACACCTTC,CASSKAQGQGNGYTF
-,-,TRBJ2-1,TRBV2,TGTGCCAGCAGTCGGCTAGCTGGTGCCAATGAGCAGTTCTTC,CASSRLAGANEQFF
-,once,TRBJ1-2,TRBV30,TGTGCCTGGACCCCCCCAGGGAGCGGCTACACCTTC,CAWTPPGSGYTF
-,-,TRBJ2-2,TRBV30,TGTGCCTGGAGCGGGGGTTCGAACACCGGGGAGCTGTTTTTT,CAWSGGSNTGELFF
-,-,TRBJ2-7,TRBV10-1,TGCGCCAGCAGTGAGTTCGTTAGGGGGGGAAGACCCTACGAGCAGTACTTC,CASSEFVRGGRPYEQYF
TRBD2,-,TRBJ2-1,TRBV5-1,TGCGCCAGCAGCTGGGGACTAGCGGGGCAAACAACCTACAATGAGCAGTTCTTC,CASSWGLAGQTTYNEQFF
TRBD1,-,TRBJ2-1,TRBV5-1,TGCGCCAGCGCCACCGGACAGGGCGGGAATGAGCAGTTCTTC,CASATGQGGNEQFF
-,-,TRBJ2-7,TRBV5-6,TGTGCCAGCAGCCGGATAGACCGGAAGGAAGGCGAGCAGTACTTC,CASSRIDRKEGEQYF
-,-,TRBJ2-1,TRBV6-1,TGTGCCAGCGACAGGCTCTCCTACAATGAGCAGTTCTTC,CASDRLSYNEQFF
-,-,TRBJ1-1,TRBV6-1,TGTGCCAGCAGTGTGAGGCGCGAAGCTTTCTTT,CASSVRREAFF
TRBD1,-,TRBJ2-2,TRBV6-1,TGTGCCAGCAGTGATCCCGGGACAGGACGACCCGGGGAGCTGTTTTTT,CASSDPGTGRPGELFF